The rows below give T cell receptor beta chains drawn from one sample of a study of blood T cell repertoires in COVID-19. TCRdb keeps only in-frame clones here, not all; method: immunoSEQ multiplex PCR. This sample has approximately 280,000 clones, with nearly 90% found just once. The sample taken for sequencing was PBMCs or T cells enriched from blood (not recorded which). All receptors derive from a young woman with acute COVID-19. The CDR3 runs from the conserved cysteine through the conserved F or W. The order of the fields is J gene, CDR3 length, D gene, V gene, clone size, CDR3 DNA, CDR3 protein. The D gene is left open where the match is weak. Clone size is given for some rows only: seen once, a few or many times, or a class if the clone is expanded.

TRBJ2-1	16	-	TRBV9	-	TGTGCCAGCAGCGTAGGGTCTAGCCCTGCCTACAATGAGCAGTTCTTC	CASSVGSSPAYNEQFF
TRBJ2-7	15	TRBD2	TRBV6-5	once	TGTGCCAGCAGCCCGGGACTAGCGGGAGAGGGGGGTCAGTACTTC	CASSPGLAGEGGQYF
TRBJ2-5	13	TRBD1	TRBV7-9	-	TGTGCCAGCAGCCACACAGGGGGGGAGACCCAGTACTTC	CASSHTGGETQYF
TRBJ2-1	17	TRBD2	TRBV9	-	TGTGCCAGCAGCGTAGTAACTAGCGGGAGCTCCTACAATGAGCAGTTCTTC	CASSVVTSGSSYNEQFF
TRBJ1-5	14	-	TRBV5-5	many	TGTGCCAGCAGCTTGGAGTCAGGGTTTCAGCCCCAGCATTTT	CASSLESGFQPQHF
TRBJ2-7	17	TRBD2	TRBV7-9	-	TGTGCCAGCAGCTTAATTGGGGAACCTAGCGGGAGCTACGAGCAGTACTTC	CASSLIGEPSGSYEQYF
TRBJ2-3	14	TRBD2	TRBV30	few	TGTGCCTGGACACTAGCGGGAGAGGGAGATACGCAGTATTTT	CAWTLAGEGDTQYF
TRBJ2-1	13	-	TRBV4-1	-	TGCGCCAGCAGCCGAGGAGACAGCAATGAGCAGTTCTTC	CASSRGDSNEQFF
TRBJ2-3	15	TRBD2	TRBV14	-	TGTGCCAGCAGCGCTAGCGGGAGCTTCACAGATACGCAGTATTTT	CASSASGSFTDTQYF
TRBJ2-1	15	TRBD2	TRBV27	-	TGTGCCAGCAGTTTAGGGACTAGCGGGGTCAATGAGCAGTTCTTC	CASSLGTSGVNEQFF
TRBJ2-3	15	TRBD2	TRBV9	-	TGTGCCAGCAGCGTATGGAGCGGGAGTGGTGATACGCAGTATTTT	CASSVWSGSGDTQYF
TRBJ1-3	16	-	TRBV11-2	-	TGTGCCAGCAGCTTAACGGCGGGCCACTCTGGAAACACCATATATTTT	CASSLTAGHSGNTIYF
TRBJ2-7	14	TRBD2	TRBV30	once	TGTGCCTGGAGTACCGGACTAGCGGGCTACGAGCAGTACTTC	CAWSTGLAGYEQYF
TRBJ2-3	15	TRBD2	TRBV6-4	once	TGTGCCAGTAGCAGTGGGACTAGCGGGGCAGATACGCAGTATTTT	CASSSGTSGADTQYF
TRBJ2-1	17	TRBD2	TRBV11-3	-	TGTGCCAGCAGCCCCCGGGGGGCGGGAGGGACCTACAATGAGCAGTTCTTC	CASSPRGAGGTYNEQFF
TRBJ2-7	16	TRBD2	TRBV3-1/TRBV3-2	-	TGTGCCAGCAGCCAAGATTTGGCTAGCGGGAGCATCGGGCAGTACTTC	CASSQDLASGSIGQYF
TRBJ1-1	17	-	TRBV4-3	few	TGCGCCAGCAGCCAAGATCTTAGGGGCGCGGGGAGTACTGAAGCTTTCTTT	CASSQDLRGAGSTEAFF
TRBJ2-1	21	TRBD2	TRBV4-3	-	TGCGCCAGCAGCCAGCTAACGGGACTAGCGGGAGATGGAGGGAACTACAATGAGCAGTTCTTC	CASSQLTGLAGDGGNYNEQFF
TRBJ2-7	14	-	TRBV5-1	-	TGCGCCAGCAGCACCCCGAGACTACCGTATGAGCAGTACTTC	CASSTPRLPYEQYF
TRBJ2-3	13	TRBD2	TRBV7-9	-	TGTGCCAGCAGCACGGGACTAGCAGATACGCAGTATTTT	CASSTGLADTQYF
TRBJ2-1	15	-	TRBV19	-	TGTGCCAGTATAAGGACTGGGGATTCCTACAATGAGCAGTTCTTC	CASIRTGDSYNEQFF
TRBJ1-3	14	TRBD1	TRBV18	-	TGTGCCAGCTCACAACAGGGGGCTGGAAACACCATATATTTT	CASSQQGAGNTIYF
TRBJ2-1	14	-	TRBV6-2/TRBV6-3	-	TGTGCCAGCAGCCGACAGGCCTCCTACAATGAGCAGTTCTTC	CASSRQASYNEQFF
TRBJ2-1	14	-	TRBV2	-	TGTGCCAGCAGCTTAGCGGAGACTTACAATGAGCAGTTCTTC	CASSLAETYNEQFF
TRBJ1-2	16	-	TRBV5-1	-	TGCGCCAGCAGCTTGAACCCGGGGGATTACTCCTATGGCTACACCTTC	CASSLNPGDYSYGYTF
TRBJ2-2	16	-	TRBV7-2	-	TGTGCCAGCAGCTTAATAGGGCAGACAGTATACGGGGAGCTGTTTTTT	CASSLIGQTVYGELFF
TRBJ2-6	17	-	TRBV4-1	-	TGCGCCAGCAGCCGCCGATCGCGAGAAATTGGGGCCAACGTCCTGACTTTC	CASSRRSREIGANVLTF
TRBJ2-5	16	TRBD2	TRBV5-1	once	TGCGCCAGCAGCTTGGTTCTAGCGGGAGGGCAAGAGACCCAGTACTTC	CASSLVLAGGQETQYF
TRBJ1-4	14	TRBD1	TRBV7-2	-	TGTGCCAGCAGCTCGGACAGGGGAAGTGAAAAACTGTTTTTT	CASSSDRGSEKLFF
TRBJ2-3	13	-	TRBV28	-	TGTGCCAGCAGGGGAGGTTTTGCAGATACGCAGTATTTT	CASRGGFADTQYF
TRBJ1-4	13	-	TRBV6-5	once	TGTGCCAGCACCGAACAGGTTAATGAAAAACTGTTTTTT	CASTEQVNEKLFF